This passage covers 5 T cell receptor beta chains from one sample sequenced in a study of shared clonotypes between healthy human individuals. Profiled with immunoSEQ multiplex PCR; TCRdb holds only in-frame clones, not every one. The sample includes some 1.5 million clones, around 97% seen only once; the top ten take roughly 1.2%. The sequencing sample was made of naive CD4+ T cells sorted from blood. Subset in this sample: CD45RA+ positively selected. All receptors come from a man aged 25 to 45 in good health.

The V call is TRBV10-3, the J call TRBJ2-2; 10 bases agree with TRBD2. The CDR3 loop spans 15 amino acids. The germline V gene encodes CDR1 ENHRY and CDR2 SYGVKD. Trimming took 4 bases from V and 6 from J; bases not matched to a gene: 5. The CDR3 is CAISVGTSVAGELFF. The CDR3 nucleotides are TGTGCCATCAGTGTCGGGACTAGCGTTGCCGGGGAGCTGTTTTTT.

This chain links TRBV6-1 with TRBJ1-1; the D gene is possibly TRBD1 (6 bases). Per the germline V gene, CDR1 is MNHNS and CDR2 is SASEGT. V lost 5 bases, J lost 1 base, and 11 bases lay in between. The CDR3 consists of 14 residues. CDR3 nucleotides: TGTGCCAGCAGTCTACAGGGATCGAACACTGAAGCTTTCTTT. The encoded protein is CASSLQGSNTEAFF.

The chain is built from TRBV6-6 and TRBJ1-1; the D is unclear. CDR1 is MNHNY and CDR2 is SVGAGI in the germline V gene (reference sequence). This CDR3 contains 13 residues. V was cut by 5 bases and J by 4 bases, with 11 bases left in between. CDR3 loop: CASSRGGSTEAFF. The CDR3 coding sequence is TGTGCCAGCAGTCGGGGAGGAAGCACTGAAGCTTTCTTT.

The V and J genes are TRBV28 and TRBJ2-7; D uncertain. The CDR3 contains 15 residues. V lost 2 bases, J lost 5 bases, and 16 bases lay in between. Germline V gene sequence: CDR1 MDHEN, CDR2 SYDVKM. CDR3 DNA sequence: TGTGCCAGCAGTTTAAGGGCAACAGTTTCAAACGAGCAGTACTTC. It is translated as CASSLRATVSNEQYF. Full variable domain (remainder filled in from reference TRBV28 and TRBJ2-7): DVKVTQSSRYLVKRTGEKVFLECVQDMDHENMFWYRQDPGLGLRLIYFSYDVKMKEKGDIPEGYSVSREKKERFSLILESASTNQTSMYLCASSLRATVSNEQYFGPGTRLTVT.

The V gene is TRBV18, the J gene TRBJ2-7; possibly TRBD2 for D (6 bases). Trimming cost V 4 bases and J 5 bases, with 33 bases left between them. Germline values: CDR1 KGHSH, CDR2 LQKENI. CDR3 size: 20 residues. The chain's CDR3 is CASSQLTATRAGLRGHEQYF. CDR3 nucleotides: TGTGCCAGCTCACAATTGACAGCGACTAGGGCGGGACTCCGAGGCCACGAGCAGTACTTC.